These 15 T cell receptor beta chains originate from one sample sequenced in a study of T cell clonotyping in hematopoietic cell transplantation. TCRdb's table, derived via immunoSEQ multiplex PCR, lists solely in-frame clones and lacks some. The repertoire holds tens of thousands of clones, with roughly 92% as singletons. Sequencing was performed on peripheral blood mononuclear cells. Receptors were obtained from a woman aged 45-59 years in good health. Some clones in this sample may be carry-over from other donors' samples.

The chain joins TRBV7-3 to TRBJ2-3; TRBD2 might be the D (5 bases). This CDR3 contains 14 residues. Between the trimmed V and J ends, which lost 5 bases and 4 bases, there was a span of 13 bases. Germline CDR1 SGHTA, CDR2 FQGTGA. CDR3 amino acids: CASSPTGRADTQYF. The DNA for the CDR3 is TGTGCCAGCAGCCCAACTGGGCGGGCAGATACGCAGTATTTT.

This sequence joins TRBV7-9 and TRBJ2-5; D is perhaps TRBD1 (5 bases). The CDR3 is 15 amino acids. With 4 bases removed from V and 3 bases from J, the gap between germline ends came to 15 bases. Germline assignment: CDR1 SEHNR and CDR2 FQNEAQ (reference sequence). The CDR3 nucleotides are TGTGCCAGCAGCTCAGGTCCGACAGCGAAAGAGACCCAGTACTTC. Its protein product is CASSSGPTAKETQYF.

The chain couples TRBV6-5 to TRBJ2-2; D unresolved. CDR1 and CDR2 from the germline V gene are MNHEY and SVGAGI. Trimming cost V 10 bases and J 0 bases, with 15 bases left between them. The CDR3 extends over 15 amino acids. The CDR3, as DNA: TGTGCCATATCACCAGGCAGGTCGAACACCGGGGAGCTGTTTTTT. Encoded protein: CAISPGRSNTGELFF.

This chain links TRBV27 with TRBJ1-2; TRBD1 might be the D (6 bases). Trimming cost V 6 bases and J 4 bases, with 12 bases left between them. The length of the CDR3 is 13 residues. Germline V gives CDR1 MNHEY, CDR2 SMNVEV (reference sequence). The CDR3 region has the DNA TGTGCCAGCAGCTCAGGACAGTTCTATGGCTACACCTTC. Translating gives CASSSGQFYGYTF.

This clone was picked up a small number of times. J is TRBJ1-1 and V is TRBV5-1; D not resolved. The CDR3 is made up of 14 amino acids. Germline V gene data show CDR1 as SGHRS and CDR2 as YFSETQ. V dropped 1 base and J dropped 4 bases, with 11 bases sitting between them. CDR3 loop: CASSLIPSGTEAFF. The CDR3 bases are TGCGCCAGCAGCTTGATTCCGTCTGGCACTGAAGCTTTCTTT.

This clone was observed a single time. In nucleotides, the CDR3 is TGTGCCAGCACTCGAGGGGGCCTCTATGGCTACACCTTC. Its protein is CASTRGGLYGYTF. J is TRBJ1-2 and V is TRBV6-1; 7 bases fit TRBD1. This CDR3 spans 13 amino acids. CDR1 MNHNS and CDR2 SASEGT come from the germline V gene. J gave up 4 bases and V 7 bases, and 6 bases lay outside the gene matches.

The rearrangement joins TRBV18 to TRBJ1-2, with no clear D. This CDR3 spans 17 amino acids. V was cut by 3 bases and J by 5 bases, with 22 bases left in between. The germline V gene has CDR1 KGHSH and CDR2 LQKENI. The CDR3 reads CASSPTTQKHRAYGYTF. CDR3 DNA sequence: TGTGCCAGCTCACCTACCACACAGAAACACCGAGCTTATGGCTACACCTTC.

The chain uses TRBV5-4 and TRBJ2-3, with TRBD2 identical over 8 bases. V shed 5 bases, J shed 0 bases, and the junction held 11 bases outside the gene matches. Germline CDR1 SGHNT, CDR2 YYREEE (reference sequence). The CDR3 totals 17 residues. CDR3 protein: CASSSGGAGRSTDTQYF. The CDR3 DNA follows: TGTGCCAGCAGTTCGGGGGGGGCAGGGAGGAGCACAGATACGCAGTATTTT.

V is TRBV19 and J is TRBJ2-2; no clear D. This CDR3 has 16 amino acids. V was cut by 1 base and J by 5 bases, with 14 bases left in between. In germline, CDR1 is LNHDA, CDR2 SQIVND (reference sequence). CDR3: CASSIGDRSFTGELFF. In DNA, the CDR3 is TGTGCCAGTAGTATAGGTGACCGTTCTTTTACCGGGGAGCTGTTTTTT. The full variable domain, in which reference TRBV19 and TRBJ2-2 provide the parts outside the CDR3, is DGGITQSPKYLFRKEGQNVTLSCEQNLNHDAMYWYRQDPGQGLRLIYYSQIVNDFQKGDIAEGYSVSREKKESFPLTVTSAQKNPTAFYLCASSIGDRSFTGELFFGEGSRLTVL.

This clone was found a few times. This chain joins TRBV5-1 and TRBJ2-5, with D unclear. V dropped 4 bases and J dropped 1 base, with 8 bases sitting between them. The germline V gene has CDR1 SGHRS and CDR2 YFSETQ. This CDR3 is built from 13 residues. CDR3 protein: CASSLPTQETQYF. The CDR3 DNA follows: TGCGCCAGCAGCCTCCCAACCCAAGAGACCCAGTACTTC.

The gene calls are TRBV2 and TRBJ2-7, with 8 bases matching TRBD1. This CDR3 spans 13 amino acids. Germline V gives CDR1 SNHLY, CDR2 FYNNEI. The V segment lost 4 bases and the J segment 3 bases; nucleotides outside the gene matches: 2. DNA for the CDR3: TGTGCCAGCAGTGCCGACAGGGGCTACGAGCAGTACTTC. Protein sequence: CASSADRGYEQYF.

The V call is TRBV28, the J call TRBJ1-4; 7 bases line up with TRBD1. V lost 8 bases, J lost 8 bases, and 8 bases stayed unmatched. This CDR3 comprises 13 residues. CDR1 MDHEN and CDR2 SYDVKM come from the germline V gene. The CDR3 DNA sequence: TGTGCCAGCGACGACAGGGAGAAGGAAAAACTGTTTTTT. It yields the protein CASDDREKEKLFF.

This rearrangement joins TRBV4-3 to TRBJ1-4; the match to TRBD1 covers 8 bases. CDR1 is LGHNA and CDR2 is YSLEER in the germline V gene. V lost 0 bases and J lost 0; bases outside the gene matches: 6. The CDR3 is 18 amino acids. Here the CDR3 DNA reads TGCGCCAGCAGCCAAGATCTCCCAGGGGGCGCAACTAATGAAAAACTGTTTTTT. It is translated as CASSQDLPGGATNEKLFF.

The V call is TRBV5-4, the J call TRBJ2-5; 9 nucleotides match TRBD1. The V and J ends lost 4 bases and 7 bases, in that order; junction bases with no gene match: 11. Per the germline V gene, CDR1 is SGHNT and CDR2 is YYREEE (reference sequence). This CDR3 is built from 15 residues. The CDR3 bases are TGTGCCAGCAGCCCGGGACAGGGAGAATCGGGGACCCAGTACTTC. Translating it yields CASSPGQGESGTQYF.

The CDR3 nucleotides read TGTGCCAGCAGCCCTGACTTGGGGGCTGAAGCTTTCTTT. Protein: CASSPDLGAEAFF. This chain uses TRBV6-5 with TRBJ1-1; possible D gene TRBD1, 5 bases. V was trimmed by 6 bases and J by 6 bases, leaving 14 bases between them. The germline gives CDR1 MNHEY, CDR2 SVGAGI. The CDR3 totals 13 residues.